Presented here are 5 T cell receptor beta chains from one specimen sequenced in a study of blood T cell repertoires in COVID-19. The assay was immunoSEQ multiplex PCR, and TCRdb's table has in-frame clones only and misses some. The table has over 200,000 clones, approximately 89% seen once. The sequencing input was PBMCs or T cells enriched from blood (not recorded which). The receptors stem from a woman in her thirties or forties with acute COVID-19.

V is TRBV19 and J is TRBJ1-1, with TRBD1 matching over 8 bases. Germline values: CDR1 LNHDA, CDR2 SQIVND (reference sequence). The V segment lost 3 bases and the J segment 3 bases; nucleotides outside the gene matches: 12. The length of the CDR3 is 17 residues. The CDR3 loop is CASSIDGTGALDTEAFF. CDR3 nucleotides: TGTGCCAGTAGTATTGACGGGACAGGCGCCTTGGACACTGAAGCTTTCTTT.

CDR3 sequence (DNA): TGTGCCAGCAGCTTAGGCAGCCTAGCCTACGAGCAGTACGTC. Amino acid sequence: CASSLGSLAYEQYV. The rearrangement uses TRBV11-2 and TRBJ2-7; D not resolved. Looked up from germline, CDR1 is SGHAT and CDR2 is FQNNGV. CDR3 length: 14 amino acids. Deletions cut 1 base from V and 2 bases from J, with 9 bases between.

The chain recombines TRBV5-1 with TRBJ1-2, with D unresolved. The V end lost 1 base, the J end lost 1 base, and 5 bases lay between the germline ends. CDR1 SGHRS and CDR2 YFSETQ come from the germline V gene. The CDR3 sequence is 13 residues long. The CDR3 nucleotides read TGCGCCAGCAGCTTGCGGGGTAACTATGGCTACACCTTC. This gives the protein CASSLRGNYGYTF. The whole variable domain, remainder taken from reference TRBV5-1 and TRBJ1-2, is KAGVTQTPRYLIKTRGQQVTLSCSPISGHRSVSWYQQTPGQGLQFLFEYFSETQRNKGNFPGRFSGRQFSNSRSEMNVSTLELGDSALYLCASSLRGNYGYTFGSGTRLTVV.

The V and J genes are TRBV5-1 and TRBJ2-1; the match to TRBD2 covers 15 bases. The ends lost 2 bases at V and 1 base at J; junction bases unmatched: 4. CDR3 length: 18 residues. Germline V gives CDR1 SGHRS, CDR2 YFSETQ. The CDR3 bases are TGCGCCAGCAGCTTAGGACTAGCGGGGGGGCTGTCCTACAATGAGCAGTTCTTC. It yields the protein CASSLGLAGGLSYNEQFF. Based on the CDR3 plus reference TRBV5-1 and TRBJ2-1, the full variable domain is KAGVTQTPRYLIKTRGQQVTLSCSPISGHRSVSWYQQTPGQGLQFLFEYFSETQRNKGNFPGRFSGRQFSNSRSEMNVSTLELGDSALYLCASSLGLAGGLSYNEQFFGPGTRLTVL.

This clone occurred a few times. The chain combines TRBV18 with TRBJ1-1, with TRBD1 matching 9 bases. The CDR3 has 17 residues. Germline V gene data show CDR1 as KGHSH and CDR2 as LQKENI. V lost 4 bases to trimming and J lost 8 bases; unmatched junction nucleotides: 17. The DNA of the CDR3 is TGTGCCAGCTCACTCCCTCTGTCCCGGGACAGGGAATCCGAAGCTTTCTTT. It codes for CASSLPLSRDRESEAFF.